One sample yielded the 13 T cell receptor beta chains listed below, sequenced in a study of T cells after posttransplantation cyclophosphamide. Cells defined as naive were viable CD3+CD4+ or CD3+CD8+ and CCR7+CD45RA+CD45RO-CD95-CD27+CD28+. Method: immunoSEQ multiplex PCR; TCRdb's copy keeps in-frame clones and lacks some. The top ten hold about 0.15% of the sample, which has about 20,000 clones, almost 99% seen once. Sequenced sample: naive CD4+ T cells sorted from PBMCs. All receptors come from a man aged 35-49 years in good health, CMV-negative, and a related stem cell transplant donor.

This chain links TRBV5-1 with TRBJ1-1; tentatively, D is TRBD1 (5 bases). This CDR3 region has 16 residues. Germline V CDR1 and CDR2: SGHRS, YFSETQ. V lost 0 bases and J 4 bases, leaving 16 bases between the germline ends. CDR3 amino acids: CASSLVRRGEGTEAFF. CDR3 nucleotide sequence: TGCGCCAGCAGCTTGGTAAGGAGGGGTGAGGGCACTGAAGCTTTCTTT.

The rearrangement links TRBV7-3 to TRBJ2-2; TRBD1 matches at 7 bases. Germline V gives CDR1 SGHTA, CDR2 FQGTGA. The CDR3 is made up of 14 amino acids. Trimming took 5 bases from V and 8 from J; bases not matched to a gene: 8. CDR3 protein: CASSPDRPLGELFF. Written as DNA, the CDR3 is TGTGCCAGCAGCCCGGACAGGCCCTTGGGGGAGCTGTTTTTT.

This chain uses TRBV10-1 with TRBJ2-5; D is unresolved. The germline V gene encodes CDR1 WNHNN and CDR2 SYGVQD (reference sequence). The CDR3 runs 14 residues. Trimming removed 0 bases at V and 2 bases at J, with 7 bases between. The DNA of the CDR3 is TGCGCCAGCAGTGAGTCTGGGCAGCAAGAGACCCAGTACTTC. Residues: CASSESGQQETQYF.

The chain couples TRBV7-2 to TRBJ2-7, with D unclear. The V gene's germline CDR1 is SGHTA and CDR2 FQGNSA. The CDR3 consists of 14 residues. V shed 1 base and J shed 1 base, with 8 bases lying between them. Written as DNA, the CDR3 is TGTGCCAGCAGCTTAGGGGCCAAGTCCTACGAGCAGTACTTC. This translates into CASSLGAKSYEQYF.

The rearrangement uses TRBV10-1 and TRBJ2-1, with D perhaps matching TRBD2 (5 bases). The germline CDR1 and CDR2 sequences are WNHNN and SYGVQD (reference sequence). The V end lost 1 base, the J end lost 4 bases, and 8 bases lay between the germline ends. CDR3 size: 14 residues. CDR3 nucleotides: TGCGCCAGCAGTGAGTATGGACTGTACAATGAGCAGTTCTTC. Its protein is CASSEYGLYNEQFF.

The V call is TRBV4-1, the J call TRBJ2-1; weak D call: TRBD2 (6 bases). V dropped 4 bases and J dropped 4 bases, with 17 bases sitting between them. This CDR3 is 16 amino acids long. The germline V gene has CDR1 MGHRA and CDR2 YSYEKL. The CDR3 is CASSPNEGGRYNEQFF. DNA for the CDR3: TGCGCCAGCAGCCCGAATGAGGGAGGAAGATACAATGAGCAGTTCTTC.

The chain carries TRBV5-1 and TRBJ2-7; 8 bases line up with TRBD1. Germline lookup yields CDR1 SGHRS and CDR2 YFSETQ. This CDR3 has 13 residues. Trimming cost V 3 bases and J 4 bases; bases outside gene matches: 3. In DNA, the CDR3 is TGCGCCAGCAGCTGGACAGGGCCTTACGAGCAGTACTTC. Encoded protein: CASSWTGPYEQYF.

The chain joins TRBV28 to TRBJ2-7; tentative D call: TRBD1 (6 bases). The CDR3 sequence is 12 residues long. V was cut by 4 bases and J by 7 bases, with 11 bases left in between. In germline, CDR1 is MDHEN, CDR2 SYDVKM. The CDR3 region is CASSYGTREQYF. The DNA for the CDR3 is TGTGCCAGCAGTTACGGGACACGGGAGCAGTACTTC.

The V and J genes are TRBV30 and TRBJ1-4; D may be TRBD1 (6 bases). V was shortened by 3 bases and J by 5 bases, with 10 bases between the two germline ends. The CDR3 runs to 13 residues. Germline V gene lookup returns CDR1 GTSNPN and CDR2 SVGIG (reference sequence). This CDR3 reads CAWSRGGNEKLFF. The CDR3 DNA reads as TGTGCCTGGAGCAGGGGCGGCAATGAAAAACTGTTTTTT.

V gene TRBV4-1 combines with J gene TRBJ2-3, with 9 bases matching TRBD2. There are 15 residues in the CDR3. The trim removed 4 bases at V and 2 bases at J, leaving 4 bases unmatched. Germline V CDR1 and CDR2: MGHRA, YSYEKL. For the CDR3, the DNA is TGCGCCAGCAGCCGGGGGACTAGCTACACAGATACGCAGTATTTT. Protein sequence: CASSRGTSYTDTQYF.

The gene calls are TRBV28 and TRBJ1-1; 9 nucleotides align to TRBD1. The CDR3 has 15 residues. The V gene's germline CDR1 is MDHEN and CDR2 SYDVKM. Trimming removed 6 bases from V and 4 bases from J; junction bases left unmatched: 9. The CDR3 is CASSEQGARSTEAFF. The CDR3 bases are TGTGCCAGCAGCGAACAGGGGGCGCGTAGCACTGAAGCTTTCTTT.

This CDR3 reads CAPPPGSGNTIYF. The CDR3 nucleotides read TGTGCCCCCCCTCCAGGCTCTGGAAACACCATATATTTT. This chain joins TRBV10-3 and TRBJ1-3; D not certain. The germline V and J ends were trimmed by 11 bases and 0 bases, with 11 bases remaining between them. The germline CDR1 and CDR2 sequences are ENHRY and SYGVKD. The CDR3 totals 13 residues.

The V gene is TRBV7-3, the J gene TRBJ2-2, with TRBD1 matching over 8 bases. Germline values: CDR1 SGHTA, CDR2 FQGTGA. The CDR3 loop spans 15 amino acids. Losses at the gene ends were 5 bases for V and 4 bases for J; bases not matched to a gene: 6. DNA of the CDR3: TGTGCCAGCAGCCCCACAGGGGGAGGCACCGGGGAGCTGTTTTTT. It is translated as CASSPTGGGTGELFF.